One and the same sample provided the 10 T cell receptor beta chains below, sequenced in a study of T cell changes during pregnancy in multiple sclerosis. TCRdb keeps only in-frame clones here, not all; method: immunoSEQ multiplex PCR. The sample yields more than 60,000 clones, around nine tenths seen once. Sequencing was performed on CD4+ T cells from peripheral blood mononuclear cells, taken in the third trimester of pregnancy. The origin of the receptors is a female donor in good health, enrolled as a control in a pregnancy study.

V usage is TRBV11-2 and J usage is TRBJ1-4, with a possible D match to TRBD1 (6 bases). Germline V gene sequence: CDR1 SGHAT, CDR2 FQNNGV. Trimming removed 5 bases from V and 3 bases from J, with 13 bases in between. This CDR3 has 15 amino acids. CDR3 coding DNA: TGTGCCAGCAGCCCACCGGGACACCCTAATGAAAAACTGTTTTTT. Its protein product is CASSPPGHPNEKLFF.

The chain couples TRBV11-3 to TRBJ2-7; 7 positions match TRBD1. V shed 4 bases, J shed 2 bases, and the junction held 5 bases outside the gene matches. The CDR3 spans 14 residues. Germline CDR1 is SGHNT and CDR2 is YENEEA. The CDR3 sequence is CASSSTGIPYEQYF. DNA for the CDR3: TGTGCCAGCAGCTCGACAGGGATCCCCTACGAGCAGTACTTC. Looking up the rest from reference TRBV11-3 and TRBJ2-7 gives the full variable domain: EAGVVQSPRYKIIEKKQPVAFWCNPISGHNTLYWYLQNLGQGPELLIRYENEEAVDDSQLPKDRFSAERLKGVDSTLKIQPAELGDSAVYLCASSSTGIPYEQYFGPGTRLTVT.

The chain uses TRBV9 and TRBJ2-2, with TRBD2 matching 7 bases. Germline CDR1 reads SGDLS; CDR2 reads YYNGEE. Trimming removed 4 bases from V and 10 bases from J; junction bases left unmatched: 7. The CDR3 spans 13 residues. The CDR3 sequence: CASSPRRGEELFF. CDR3 sequence (DNA): TGTGCCAGCAGCCCACGACGGGGGGAGGAGCTGTTTTTT.

The V and J genes are TRBV4-3 and TRBJ2-4; 9 bases match TRBD2. Germline-derived CDR1 and CDR2 are LGHNA and YSLEER. The CDR3 is 18 amino acids. V shed 2 bases and J 6 bases; nucleotides not matched to a gene: 14. The CDR3 sequence is CASSQTPRAGGLVNIQYF. CDR3 in DNA: TGCGCCAGCAGCCAAACCCCCAGGGCGGGGGGGTTGGTAAACATTCAGTACTTC.

This chain joins TRBV5-1 and TRBJ1-1; D is uncertain. V shed 2 bases and J shed 3 bases, with 11 bases lying between them. The CDR3 covers 14 residues. Germline values: CDR1 SGHRS, CDR2 YFSETQ. The DNA for the CDR3 is TGCGCCAGCAGCTTCACAGCTGGCCACACTGAAGCTTTCTTT. The encoded protein is CASSFTAGHTEAFF. Combining the CDR3 with reference TRBV5-1 and TRBJ1-1 gives the whole variable domain KAGVTQTPRYLIKTRGQQVTLSCSPISGHRSVSWYQQTPGQGLQFLFEYFSETQRNKGNFPGRFSGRQFSNSRSEMNVSTLELGDSALYLCASSFTAGHTEAFFGQGTRLTVV.

The CDR3 region has the DNA TGTGCCACCAGCCCCCGGACATCTGGAAACACCATATATTTT. Protein sequence: CATSPRTSGNTIYF. The rearrangement uses TRBV15 and TRBJ1-3; D possibly corresponds to TRBD1 (5 bases). CDR1 and CDR2 (germline): LNHNV, YYDKDF (reference sequence). Trimming cost V 5 bases and J 1 base, with 9 bases left between them. The CDR3 runs 14 residues.

This chain connects TRBV7-2 to TRBJ2-3, with TRBD2 matching over 8 bases. The V gene's germline CDR1 is SGHTA and CDR2 FQGNSA. This CDR3 has 16 amino acids. Germline trimming cut 5 bases from V and 8 bases from J; bases unmatched to any gene: 15. The CDR3 nucleotides read TGTGCCAGCAGCCCCTTAGGTAGCGGGGCCCCGGGTACGCAGTATTTT. Its translation: CASSPLGSGAPGTQYF. Complete variable domain (other parts from reference TRBV7-2 and TRBJ2-3): GAGVSQSPSNKVTEKGKDVELRCDPISGHTALYWYRQSLGQGLEFLIYFQGNSAPDKSGLPSDRFSAERTGGSVSTLTIQRTQQEDSAVYLCASSPLGSGAPGTQYFGPGTRLTVL.

The chain carries TRBV19 and TRBJ2-5; D might be TRBD1 (5 bases). The CDR3 runs to 14 residues. The germline V and J ends were trimmed by 3 bases and 2 bases, with 10 bases remaining between them. The germline V gene encodes CDR1 LNHDA and CDR2 SQIVND (reference sequence). The CDR3, as DNA: TGTGCCAGTAGTATCAGACAGCAACAAGAGACCCAGTACTTC. Its protein is CASSIRQQQETQYF.

This chain uses TRBV6-5 with TRBJ2-7; 7 bases map to TRBD2. This CDR3 has 12 amino acids. CDR1 and CDR2 from the germline V gene are MNHEY and SVGAGI. V lost 8 bases, J lost 5 bases, and 6 bases stayed unmatched. The CDR3 region has the DNA TGTGCCAGCCGCCGGGGGGACGACGAGCAGTACTTC. The encoded protein is CASRRGDDEQYF.

This chain connects TRBV19 to TRBJ1-3; D possibly corresponds to TRBD1 (6 bases). The CDR3 sequence is 17 residues long. The V and J ends lost 7 bases and 3 bases respectively, with 22 bases between them. Germline CDR1 and CDR2: LNHDA and SQIVND (reference sequence). CDR3 residues: CASINTRDTFFGNTIYF. The CDR3 DNA reads as TGTGCCAGTATAAATACCCGGGACACCTTCTTTGGAAACACCATATATTTT.